Listed here are 19 T cell receptor beta chains from one sample, sequenced in a study of T-cell reconstitution after alpha-beta-depleted transplantation in children. A TCRbeta library incorporating unique molecular identifiers was prepared. TCRdb called the PCR reads again in MiXCR, with one record for every CDR3 protein. The repertoire holds 400,000 to 500,000 distinct CDR3 sequences, with about a tenth as singletons. The sequencing here drew on PBMCs from the stem cell graft donor, taken from the stem cell graft. The origin of the receptors is a human donor who donated a stem cell graft to a child with acute myeloid leukemia.

V is TRBV4-3 and J is TRBJ1-1; D is perhaps TRBD1 (5 bases). The CDR3 has 16 residues. V lost 0 bases and J lost 0, with 11 bases in between. Germline CDR1 is LGHNA and CDR2 is YSLEER. The chain's CDR3 is CASSQDFGQLNTEAFF. The DNA of the CDR3 is TGCGCCAGCAGCCAAGACTTCGGACAATTGAACACTGAAGCTTTCTTT.

This clonotype was seen repeatedly, ten times or more. This chain uses TRBV7-2 with TRBJ2-5; TRBD2 matches 7 bases. Trimming took 5 bases from V and 1 from J; bases not matched to a gene: 1. The length of the CDR3 is 13 residues. Germline CDR1 SGHTA, CDR2 FQGNSA. The CDR3 reads CASSASGQETQYF. For the CDR3, the DNA is TGTGCCAGCAGCGCTAGCGGCCAAGAGACCCAGTACTTC.

This clonotype has a handful of counts. The chain is built from TRBV3-1 and TRBJ1-4; D remains unclear. The length of the CDR3 is 11 residues. V was trimmed by 6 bases and J by 7 bases, leaving 6 bases between them. Germline values: CDR1 LGHDT, CDR2 YNNKEL (reference sequence). CDR3 DNA sequence: TGTGCCAGCAGTTTTCGTGAAAAACTGTTTTTT. This codes for CASSFREKLFF.

V gene TRBV6-1 combines with J gene TRBJ2-2, with TRBD2 matching over 8 bases. Germline V lookup: CDR1 MNHNS, CDR2 SASEGT. With V trimmed by 6 bases and J by 7 bases, 10 bases remained unmatched. This CDR3 comprises 15 residues. CDR3 sequence (DNA): TGTGCCAGCAGGACTGCGGGGGGTTTGGGCGGGGAGCTGTTTTTT. Amino acids: CASRTAGGLGGELFF.

There are a few counts of this clonotype. The chain is built from TRBV11-1 and TRBJ2-2; a possible D gene is TRBD2 (7 bases). From germline, CDR1 is SGHAT and CDR2 FQDESV (reference sequence). The CDR3 consists of 19 residues. V lost 5 bases and J lost 6, with 28 bases in between. CDR3 DNA sequence: TGTGCCAGCAGCCCCCGTCCCCGCGGGGGCCCAAGAGGAGCCGGGGAGCTGTTTTTT. Translation: CASSPRPRGGPRGAGELFF.

This clonotype has ten or more counts. The chain couples TRBV15 to TRBJ1-5; D is unresolved. Between the trimmed V and J ends, which lost 0 bases and 5 bases, there was a span of 5 bases. The length of the CDR3 is 13 residues. Germline V lookup: CDR1 LNHNV, CDR2 YYDKDF (reference sequence). The CDR3 coding sequence is TGTGCCACCAGCAGAGAAGAGGATCAGCCCCAGCATTTT. This encodes CATSREEDQPQHF.

This chain uses TRBV20-1 with TRBJ2-7, with unresolved D. Trimming pared 5 bases from V and 0 bases from J, leaving 14 bases between. Germline CDR1 is DFQATT and CDR2 is SNEGSKA (reference sequence). This CDR3 is built from 14 residues. CDR3 in DNA: TGCAGTGCTCTTTCTAGTGGCAACTCCTACGAGCAGTACTTC. Protein product: CSALSSGNSYEQYF.

The chain carries TRBV10-1 and TRBJ2-7; D is undetermined. The V gene's germline CDR1 is WNHNN and CDR2 SYGVQD (reference sequence). This CDR3 contains 11 residues. The V end was cut by 7 bases, the J end by 3 bases, with 7 bases between. The CDR3 loop reads CASTQVYEQYV. Here the CDR3 DNA reads TGCGCCAGCACCCAGGTCTACGAGCAGTACGTC.

In its sample, this clonotype was seen a few times. This chain joins TRBV20-1 and TRBJ2-2, with D perhaps TRBD1 (5 bases). This CDR3 is built from 14 residues. Germline V gene data show CDR1 as DFQATT and CDR2 as SNEGSKA (reference sequence). The V end was cut by 4 bases, the J end by 6 bases, with 15 bases between. The CDR3 DNA reads as TGCAGTGCTACAGAAGCAGGGATCGCCGGGGAGCTGTTTTTT. Translation gives CSATEAGIAGELFF.

The V call is TRBV5-4, the J call TRBJ1-2; D may be TRBD1 (6 bases). The V and J ends lost 4 bases and 5 bases respectively, with 18 bases between them. The CDR3 has 15 residues. Germline V lookup: CDR1 SGHNT, CDR2 YYREEE (reference sequence). The CDR3 protein is CASSAPGAASYGYTF. The CDR3 region has the DNA TGTGCCAGCAGCGCTCCAGGGGCCGCTTCTTATGGCTACACCTTC.

The CDR3 DNA reads as TGCAGTGCTAGTCCTAGCGGGCCTTTTGCGTACGAGCAGTACTTC. Translated, it gives CSASPSGPFAYEQYF. The chain combines TRBV20-1 with TRBJ2-7, with TRBD2 matching 8 bases. J lost 4 bases, V lost 3 bases, and 11 bases had no gene match. CDR1 and CDR2 (germline): DFQATT, SNEGSKA (reference sequence). This CDR3 comprises 15 residues.

The chain combines TRBV29-1 with TRBJ2-5, with D possibly matching TRBD2 (6 bases). Germline CDR1 reads SQVTM; CDR2 reads ANQGSEA. V was pared by 3 bases and J by 1 base, with 12 bases between. The CDR3 length is 14 residues. CDR3 in DNA: TGCAGCGTTGAGATCGTGCGGGGCCAAGAGACCCAGTACTTC. Its protein is CSVEIVRGQETQYF.

This clonotype was counted a few times. The V and J genes are TRBV11-1 and TRBJ2-7; D is possibly TRBD2 (6 bases). V was trimmed by 2 bases and J by 6 bases, leaving 17 bases between them. The CDR3 spans 15 residues. Germline values: CDR1 SGHAT, CDR2 FQDESV (reference sequence). CDR3 bases: TGTGCCAGCAGCTTATTTCGCGGGACCCCTCTCGAGCAGTACTTC. Translated, it gives CASSLFRGTPLEQYF.

This clonotype has more than one count but fewer than ten. The rearrangement joins TRBV5-1 to TRBJ2-7; the D call may be TRBD1 or TRBD2 (6 bases each). The V end was cut by 3 bases, the J end by 3 bases, with 13 bases between. The CDR3 is 14 amino acids. Germline assignment: CDR1 SGHRS and CDR2 YFSETQ. The DNA of the CDR3 is TGCGCCAGCAGCTGGGGGGACAAATTCTACGAGCAGTACTTC. Amino acid sequence: CASSWGDKFYEQYF.

The J gene is TRBJ2-1, the V gene TRBV3-1; 9 nucleotides align to TRBD2. Germline assignment: CDR1 LGHDT and CDR2 YNNKEL (reference sequence). CDR3 length: 15 residues. The J segment lost 8 bases and the V segment lost 0 bases, leaving 5 bases of the junction unmatched. This CDR3 is CASSQDIPSGDEQFF. The CDR3 region has the DNA TGTGCCAGCAGCCAAGATATTCCTAGCGGGGATGAGCAGTTCTTC.

Ten or more counts support this clonotype. J is TRBJ1-4 and V is TRBV5-1; 7 positions agree with TRBD1. The V and J ends lost 4 bases and 8 bases, in that order; junction bases with no gene match: 8. The V gene's germline CDR1 is SGHRS and CDR2 YFSETQ. This CDR3 contains 14 residues. The DNA of the CDR3 is TGCGCCAGCAGCCTGGGACAGATCGGAGAAAAACTGTTTTTT. Translating gives CASSLGQIGEKLFF.

This chain links TRBV5-6 with TRBJ2-3; D is uncertain. With 0 bases removed from V and 3 bases from J, the gap between germline ends came to 14 bases. Germline values: CDR1 SGHDT, CDR2 YYEEEE. This CDR3 comprises 16 residues. The CDR3 DNA is TGTGCCAGCAGCTTGGCCGTACAGTCTACGACAGATACGCAGTATTTT. Encoded protein: CASSLAVQSTTDTQYF.

This clonotype was observed a handful of times. The chain joins TRBV6-5 to TRBJ2-5; D is undetermined. Germline-derived CDR1 and CDR2 are MNHEY and SVGAGI. The V end lost 0 bases, the J end lost 1 base, and 9 bases lay between the germline ends. The CDR3 covers 15 residues. CDR3 coding DNA: TGTGCCAGCAGTTACTCGTTCGGTCGCCAAGAGACCCAGTACTTC. This codes for CASSYSFGRQETQYF.

With respect to this clonotype: A read error may explain this, as a much larger clone is one base away. J is TRBJ2-1 and V is TRBV12-3 or TRBV12-4, with D hard to call. The CDR3 is 12 residues long. Trimming cost V 3 bases and J 12 bases, with 12 bases left between them. The CDR3 sequence: CASSFRSSGQFF. The CDR3 DNA is TGTGCCAGCAGTTTCCGTAGTAGTGGGCAGTTCTTC.